These 22 T cell receptor beta chains were all obtained from the same sample, sequenced in a study of vaccination effects on CD4 cells after COVID-19. For these receptors, no antigen is known. Antigen-specific CD4+ T cells were expanded with viral peptide pools in the ViraFEST assay before sequencing. Culturing for more than 9 days preceded CD4+ T cell isolation. None of the vaccinated had previously contracted SARS-CoV-2, and their nucleocapsid antibodies tested negative. TCRdb keeps only in-frame clones here, not all; method: immunoSEQ multiplex PCR. Seen here are roughly 63,000 clones, 70% to 85% observed once, and the top ten hold 3% to 4%. Specimen: CD4+ T cells from PBMCs cultured with HCoV-OC43 spike peptides, collected before COVID-19 vaccination. Subset of the sample: HCoV-OC43 spike overlapping peptide pool stimulation. The receptors were gathered from a human donor who received a COVID-19 vaccine.

V gene TRBV19 combines with J gene TRBJ1-1; unclear D gene. Germline values: CDR1 LNHDA, CDR2 SQIVND (reference sequence). CDR3 length equals 12 residues. The V gene lost 4 bases and the J gene lost 1 base, with 4 bases spanning the gap. The chain's CDR3 is CASSKRNTEAFF. CDR3 bases: TGTGCCAGTAGTAAAAGGAACACTGAAGCTTTCTTT.

CDR3 loop: CASSQDVGREGTQYF. For the CDR3, the DNA is TGTGCCAGCAGCCAAGATGTGGGAAGGGAGGGGACCCAGTACTTC. The J gene is TRBJ2-5, the V gene TRBV3-1 (or the pseudogene TRBV3-2), with 7 positions matching TRBD2. This CDR3 is 15 amino acids long. The J segment lost 7 bases and the V segment lost 0 bases, leaving 8 bases of the junction unmatched. The germline gives CDR1 LGHDT, CDR2 YNNKEL (reference sequence).

The chain couples TRBV5-1 to TRBJ2-1; 7 nucleotides agree with TRBD1. The CDR3 consists of 15 residues. The germline CDR1 and CDR2 sequences are SGHRS and YFSETQ. The V gene end was trimmed by 3 bases and the J gene end by 7 bases; junction bases not matched to a gene: 10. The DNA of the CDR3 is TGCGCCAGCAGCTCCGGGACAGCGCTGGCTAATGAGCAGTTCTTC. Amino acid sequence: CASSSGTALANEQFF.

This chain uses TRBV9 with TRBJ2-5, with 10 bases identical to TRBD2. V dropped 6 bases and J dropped 5; count of bases not matched to a gene: 7. From germline, CDR1 is SGDLS and CDR2 YYNGEE. The CDR3 is 14 amino acids. The CDR3 loop reads CASNIAGGVETQYF. DNA for the CDR3: TGTGCCAGCAACATAGCGGGGGGAGTTGAGACCCAGTACTTC.

This chain links TRBV6-1 with TRBJ1-5; D gene ambiguous. V dropped 2 bases and J dropped 7 bases, with 9 bases sitting between them. The CDR3 totals 13 residues. Germline V gene sequence: CDR1 MNHNS, CDR2 SASEGT. As DNA, the CDR3 is TGTGCCAGCAGTGAATTTAGACCCCAGCCCCAGCATTTT. Translated, it gives CASSEFRPQPQHF.

The chain uses TRBV6-5 and TRBJ1-5, with D tentatively TRBD1 (6 bases). Germline values: CDR1 MNHEY, CDR2 SVGAGI. The ends were cut back, 11 bases at V and 3 bases at J, with 20 bases in the middle. CDR3 length equals 15 residues. The CDR3 bases are TGTGCCTCTAGTCCAGGACAGACTTTCAATCAGCCCCAGCATTTT. This translates into CASSPGQTFNQPQHF.

The V call is TRBV7-9, the J call TRBJ1-2, with 9 bases matching TRBD1. Trimming cost V 5 bases and J 6 bases; bases outside gene matches: 7. Per the germline V gene, CDR1 is SEHNR and CDR2 is FQNEAQ (reference sequence). This CDR3 is 14 amino acids long. This chain's CDR3 is CASSPQTGGNGYTF. The CDR3 DNA is TGTGCCAGCAGCCCCCAGACAGGGGGGAATGGCTACACCTTC. Combining the CDR3 with reference TRBV7-9 and TRBJ1-2 gives the whole variable domain DTGVSQNPRHKITKRGQNVTFRCDPISEHNRLYWYRQTLGQGPEFLTYFQNEAQLEKSRLLSDRFSAERPKGSFSTLEIQRTEQGDSAMYLCASSPQTGGNGYTFGSGTRLTVV.

In this sample, this clone turned up a few times. The chain employs TRBV2 and TRBJ1-6; 7 bases fit TRBD1. CDR3 length: 15 residues. The J segment lost 6 bases and the V segment lost 6 bases, leaving 8 bases of the junction unmatched. The V gene's germline CDR1 is SNHLY and CDR2 FYNNEI. DNA of the CDR3: TGTGCCAGCAGCGGCGACAGGGCCGCTAATTCACCCCTCCACTTT. Its protein product is CASSGDRAANSPLHF. Filled out from reference TRBV2 and TRBJ1-6, the complete variable domain reads EPEVTQTPSHQVTQMGQEVILRCVPISNHLYFYWYRQILGQKVEFLVSFYNNEISEKSEIFDDQFSVERPDGSNFTLKIRSTKLEDSAMYFCASSGDRAANSPLHFGNGTRLTVT.

The chain has TRBV6-6 and TRBJ2-2; D not certain. Trimming shortened V by 5 bases and J by 1 base, and 8 bases separated the two germline ends. This CDR3 has 14 amino acids. Germline values: CDR1 MNHNY, CDR2 SVGAGI (reference sequence). As DNA, the CDR3 is TGTGCCAGCAGTGGACGACAGAACACCGGGGAGCTGTTTTTT. Protein sequence: CASSGRQNTGELFF.

This chain connects TRBV7-9 to TRBJ1-6; TRBD1 is a possible D gene (5 bases). The CDR3 is 11 residues long. Germline V gene lookup returns CDR1 SEHNR and CDR2 FQNEAQ (reference sequence). Trimming took 4 bases from V and 13 from J, leaving 8 bases between them. DNA for the CDR3: TGTGCCAGCAGCTCGGAGGGGCCCCTCCACTTT. Translating it yields CASSSEGPLHF.

The chain couples TRBV27 to TRBJ1-2; tentative D call: TRBD1 (5 bases). V was cut by 6 bases and J by 4 bases, with 12 bases left in between. Germline V gene lookup returns CDR1 MNHEY and CDR2 SMNVEV (reference sequence). This CDR3 contains 13 residues. The CDR3: CASRKGRTYGYTF. The CDR3 nucleotides are TGTGCCAGCAGGAAGGGGCGCACCTATGGCTACACCTTC.

The chain joins TRBV18 to TRBJ1-1; D gene unclear. The germline gives CDR1 KGHSH, CDR2 LQKENI. Between the trimmed V and J ends, which lost 3 bases and 1 base, there was a span of 15 bases. The CDR3 sequence is 16 residues long. In nucleotides, the CDR3 is TGTGCCAGCTCACCCGCTCCGGGGAAGGGGAACACTGAAGCTTTCTTT. Its protein is CASSPAPGKGNTEAFF. The variable domain in full, completed from reference TRBV18 and TRBJ1-1, reads NAGVMQNPRHLVRRRGQEARLRCSPMKGHSHVYWYRQLPEEGLKFMVYLQKENIIDESGMPKERFSAEFPKEGPSILRIQQVVRGDSAAYFCASSPAPGKGNTEAFFGQGTRLTVV.

The chain has TRBV5-4 and TRBJ2-5; 8 bases agree with TRBD2. Germline CDR1 SGHNT, CDR2 YYREEE (reference sequence). There are 14 residues in the CDR3. V gave up 4 bases and J gave up 5 bases; unmatched junction bases: 7. The CDR3 nucleotides are TGTGCCAGCAGCAAGGGCGGGGGGCAGGAGACCCAGTACTTC. Its protein product is CASSKGGGQETQYF.

The chain is built from TRBV24-1 and TRBJ2-3; D ambiguous. Trimming removed 3 bases at V and 5 bases at J, with 8 bases between. This CDR3 has 13 residues. Germline lookup yields CDR1 KGHDR and CDR2 SFDVKD. The CDR3, as DNA: TGTGCCACCAGTGATATCAACGGAGATACGCAGTATTTT. Its translation is CATSDINGDTQYF.

The chain couples TRBV24-1 to TRBJ1-2, with no clear D. V was trimmed by 8 bases and J by 4 bases, leaving 4 bases between them. The germline gives CDR1 KGHDR, CDR2 SFDVKD. The CDR3 extends over 10 amino acids. CDR3 coding DNA: TGTGCCACCAACAGCTATGGCTACACCTTC. Protein sequence: CATNSYGYTF.

V usage is TRBV30 and J usage is TRBJ2-7, with 12 bases identical to TRBD1. The CDR3 covers 14 residues. Germline values: CDR1 GTSNPN, CDR2 SVGIG (reference sequence). J lost 6 bases, V lost 2 bases, and 5 bases had no gene match. CDR3 region: CAWSLGTGGSEQYV. In DNA, the CDR3 is TGTGCCTGGAGTCTGGGGACAGGGGGCAGCGAGCAGTACGTC.

This rearrangement joins TRBV5-1 to TRBJ2-1; no firm D call. Germline CDR1 and CDR2: SGHRS and YFSETQ. Trimming left V 0 bases short and J 9 bases short, with 16 bases between. The CDR3 consists of 15 residues. The chain's CDR3 is CASSLGQPIGREQFF. CDR3 coding DNA: TGCGCCAGCAGCTTGGGGCAGCCCATAGGACGTGAGCAGTTCTTC.

The chain joins TRBV5-1 to TRBJ2-2, with D possibly TRBD1 on 5 matching bases. The CDR3 loop spans 16 amino acids. V was cut by 1 base and J by 1 base, with 11 bases left in between. The germline V gene has CDR1 SGHRS and CDR2 YFSETQ. The CDR3 spells CASSLRNQGNTGELFF. CDR3 DNA sequence: TGCGCCAGCAGCTTGAGAAACCAGGGGAACACCGGGGAGCTGTTTTTT.

The chain is built from TRBV3-1 (or the pseudogene TRBV3-2) and TRBJ2-3, with TRBD1 identical over 7 bases. The CDR3 contains 16 residues. Germline V gene lookup returns CDR1 LGHDT and CDR2 YNNKEL (reference sequence). With 2 bases clipped from V and 3 bases from J, the junction kept 8 bases outside the gene matches. The CDR3 here is CASSQRKGAGTDTQYF. The CDR3 DNA reads TGTGCCAGCAGCCAACGTAAGGGGGCTGGAACAGATACGCAGTATTTT.

The CDR3 DNA is TGTGCCAGCTCACCACGGGGGGGCGCAGATACGCAGTATTTT. Translating it yields CASSPRGGADTQYF. V usage is TRBV18 and J usage is TRBJ2-3; a weak D match, TRBD2 (7 bases). The CDR3 has 14 residues. The germline CDR1 and CDR2 sequences are KGHSH and LQKENI. V was clipped by 1 base and J by 4 bases, with 9 bases between them.

The chain is built from TRBV5-6 and TRBJ2-5, with D possibly matching TRBD2 (5 bases). CDR1 is SGHDT and CDR2 is YYEEEE in the germline V gene. V lost 4 bases to trimming and J lost 5 bases, with 12 bases between them. CDR3 size: 13 residues. Here the CDR3 DNA reads TGTGCCAGCAGCCCTCGGCGCGGGGAGACCCAGTACTTC. As protein: CASSPRRGETQYF.

This rearrangement joins TRBV12-3 or TRBV12-4 to TRBJ2-1; 8 nucleotides match TRBD1. With V trimmed by 7 bases and J by 9 bases, 8 bases remained unmatched. The CDR3 is 13 residues long. This chain's CDR3 is CASILDRAAEQFF. DNA of the CDR3: TGTGCCAGCATCCTGGACAGGGCGGCTGAGCAGTTCTTC.